These 31 T cell receptor beta chains were sequenced from one sample in a study of blood T cells in healthy people across ages. Through a sample-barcoded 5' primer and a J-beta primer mix, a second PCR was run for roughly 6 to 12 cycles. TCRdb passed the 5' RACE reads through MiXCR, listing each CDR3 protein once. The table lists about a million distinct CDR3 sequences, around 46% of them singletons, with around an eighth in the top ten. Sequencing input: blood. These receptors all stem from a man aged 25-45 years in good health.

This clonotype has just one count. The chain couples TRBV2 to TRBJ1-1, with D perhaps matching TRBD1 (5 bases). V lost 6 bases to trimming and J lost 1 base, with 18 bases between them. The CDR3 has 16 amino acids. Germline-derived CDR1 and CDR2 are SNHLY and FYNNEI. This CDR3 is CASRGQGEVRNTEAFF. The CDR3 DNA reads as TGTGCCAGCAGGGGTCAAGGGGAGGTGAGGAACACTGAAGCTTTCTTT.

This clonotype showed up just a few times. V gene TRBV4-3 combines with J gene TRBJ2-5, with 8 positions matching TRBD1. This CDR3 region has 14 residues. Germline V CDR1 and CDR2: LGHNA, YSLEER. V was clipped by 6 bases and J by 11 bases; unmatched bases: 14. In nucleotides, the CDR3 is TGCGCCAGCAGGCCGGGACAGGTTCTCGGGGAGCAGTACTTC. Protein sequence: CASRPGQVLGEQYF.

The chain combines TRBV20-1 with TRBJ2-7; a weak D match, TRBD1 (7 bases). This CDR3 is 13 amino acids long. V gave up 4 bases and J gave up 4 bases, with 14 bases separating them. Germline V gives CDR1 DFQATT, CDR2 SNEGSKA (reference sequence). CDR3 region: CSAISPGGYEQYF. As DNA, the CDR3 is TGCAGTGCTATCTCGCCAGGGGGGTACGAGCAGTACTTC.

This clonotype has a handful of counts. J is TRBJ2-5 and V is TRBV6-5; D gene ambiguous. V shed 0 bases and J shed 11 bases, with 10 bases lying between them. The germline CDR1 and CDR2 sequences are MNHEY and SVGAGI. The CDR3 spans 12 residues. The CDR3: CASSYSHNEQYF. The CDR3 bases are TGTGCCAGCAGTTACTCGCATAATGAGCAGTACTTC.

J is TRBJ1-2 and V is TRBV5-1, with a possible D match to TRBD1 (5 bases). The CDR3 is 14 residues long. Germline V gene sequence: CDR1 SGHRS, CDR2 YFSETQ. Trimming removed 1 base from V and 4 bases from J, with 11 bases in between. CDR3 sequence (DNA): TGCGCCAGCAGCTTGAGGAGGGGCCCCTATGGCTACACCTTC. Its translation: CASSLRRGPYGYTF.

This clonotype was seen a few times. The chain joins TRBV7-2 to TRBJ2-6; D is ambiguous. The V gene's germline CDR1 is SGHTA and CDR2 FQGNSA. The CDR3 runs to 11 residues. With 5 bases removed from V and 12 bases from J, the gap between germline ends came to 8 bases. CDR3 in DNA: TGTGCCAGCAGCCCTGGTCCCGTCCTGACTTTC. It yields the protein CASSPGPVLTF.

The V call is TRBV9, the J call TRBJ2-3, with 7 bases identical to TRBD2. This CDR3 is built from 16 residues. The germline V gene has CDR1 SGDLS and CDR2 YYNGEE. After removal of 3 bases from V and 3 bases from J, the junction contained 10 bases not matched to a gene. The CDR3: CASSDPRRGITDTQYF. The CDR3 nucleotides are TGTGCCAGCAGCGACCCTCGGCGGGGGATTACAGATACGCAGTATTTT. The full variable domain, in which reference TRBV9 and TRBJ2-3 provide the parts outside the CDR3, is DSGVTQTPKHLITATGQRVTLRCSPRSGDLSVYWYQQSLDQGLQFLIQYYNGEERAKGNILERFSAQQFPDLHSELNLSSLELGDSALYFCASSDPRRGITDTQYFGPGTRLTVL.

This rearrangement joins TRBV6-5 to TRBJ2-1; 9 bases agree with TRBD2. Germline CDR1 and CDR2: MNHEY and SVGAGI. This CDR3 is built from 11 residues. Losses at the gene ends were 2 bases for V and 13 bases for J; bases not matched to a gene: 0. Here the CDR3 DNA reads TGTGCCAGCAGTTACGGGACTAGCCAGTTCTTC. Translating it yields CASSYGTSQFF.

This sequence joins TRBV21-1 and TRBJ1-2; the DNA was not used to check the table's D call, TRBD1. TRBV21-1 is a known pseudogene. This CDR3 is built from 14 residues. The CDR3 sequence: CASSKVGQGHGYTF. CDR3 DNA: TGTGCCAGCAGCAAAGTCGGACAGGGGCATGGCTACACCTTC.

The rearrangement links TRBV20-1 to TRBJ1-4, with TRBD1 matching 10 bases. Germline CDR1 reads DFQATT; CDR2 reads SNEGSKA (reference sequence). CDR3 size: 16 residues. The ends lost 6 bases at V and 2 bases at J; junction bases unmatched: 9. The CDR3 is CSAPTGGGWTNEKLFF. The CDR3 DNA follows: TGCAGTGCCCCGACAGGGGGCGGATGGACTAATGAAAAACTGTTTTTT.

The chain links TRBV25-1 to TRBJ1-6; TRBD1 aligns across 8 bases. Germline values: CDR1 MGHDK, CDR2 SYGVNS. The CDR3 is made up of 14 amino acids. V shed 1 base, J shed 8 bases, and the junction held 1 base outside the gene matches. The CDR3 is CASSELQGDSPLHF. CDR3 DNA sequence: TGTGCCAGCAGTGAATTACAGGGGGATTCACCCCTCCACTTT.

This clonotype was seen a handful of times. J is TRBJ2-5 and V is TRBV6-5; D remains ambiguous. Per the germline V gene, CDR1 is MNHEY and CDR2 is SVGAGI. The CDR3 contains 11 residues. V lost 5 bases and J 3 bases, leaving 4 bases between the germline ends. CDR3 DNA sequence: TGTGCCAGCAGTACGGAAGAGACCCAGTACTTC. Translating it yields CASSTEETQYF.

This clonotype was counted a single time. This chain links TRBV29-1 with TRBJ1-2, with D possibly TRBD1 on 6 matching bases. In germline, CDR1 is SQVTM, CDR2 ANQGSEA. V lost 2 bases and J lost 4, with 14 bases in between. The CDR3 is 14 amino acids. The CDR3 loop reads CSVESQGRGYGYTF. For the CDR3, the DNA is TGCAGCGTTGAATCCCAGGGGCGAGGCTATGGCTACACCTTC.

The chain links TRBV20-1 to TRBJ2-5; D gene uncertain. The J call is doubtful: the DNA matches TRBJ2-7 better. The CDR3 contains 12 residues. Germline loops: CDR1 DFQATT, CDR2 SNEGSKA (reference sequence). The CDR3 nucleotides read TGCAGTGCCCTCCGATCTACTTACGAGCAGTACTTC. It specifies CSALRSTYEQYF.

This clonotype came up a few times. The chain carries TRBV2 and TRBJ2-5, with D perhaps assigned TRBD1 or TRBD2 (5 bases each). The CDR3 extends over 11 amino acids. V lost 8 bases and J lost 6, with 10 bases in between. CDR1 and CDR2 from the germline V gene are SNHLY and FYNNEI. CDR3 region: CASSGTQTQYF. CDR3 nucleotides: TGTGCCAGCTCGGGGACCCAGACCCAGTACTTC.

This clonotype has at least ten counts. This rearrangement joins TRBV7-2 to TRBJ2-7; 7 nucleotides align to TRBD2. The V gene end was trimmed by 2 bases and the J gene end by 4 bases; junction bases not matched to a gene: 8. This CDR3 spans 15 amino acids. Germline V CDR1 and CDR2: SGHTA, FQGNSA. The CDR3 loop is CASSLMGRETYEQYF. CDR3 nucleotide sequence: TGTGCCAGCAGCTTAATGGGGAGGGAGACGTACGAGCAGTACTTC.

The J gene is TRBJ2-1, the V gene TRBV10-1; 8 bases match TRBD2. The CDR3 runs 14 residues. With V trimmed by 4 bases and J by 6 bases, 5 bases remained unmatched. The germline gives CDR1 WNHNN, CDR2 SYGVQD (reference sequence). The CDR3 bases are TGCGCCAGCAGTGGTGGTAGCGGGGTCAATGAGCAGTTCTTC. Residues: CASSGGSGVNEQFF.

The V gene is TRBV20-1, the J gene TRBJ2-3; 11 nucleotides line up with TRBD2. Germline loops: CDR1 DFQATT, CDR2 SNEGSKA (reference sequence). This CDR3 has 15 residues. V trimming: 6 bases; J trimming: 3 bases; junction bases outside the gene matches: 8. The CDR3 DNA reads as TGCAGTGCCAACGACGGGACTAGCGGAACAGATACGCAGTATTTT. Encoded protein: CSANDGTSGTDTQYF.

This clonotype has a handful of counts. The CDR3 loop is CASSPDRPRGWGETQYF. DNA of the CDR3: TGTGCCAGCAGCCCCGACCGACCGAGGGGTTGGGGAGAGACCCAGTACTTC. The rearrangement uses TRBV7-9 and TRBJ2-5, with D tentatively TRBD1 or TRBD2 (5 bases each). The CDR3 covers 17 residues. Germline values: CDR1 SEHNR, CDR2 FQNEAQ (reference sequence). V lost 5 bases to trimming and J lost 4 bases, with 23 bases between them.

This chain connects TRBV6-6 to TRBJ1-1; 8 bases fit TRBD1. Per the germline V gene, CDR1 is MNHNY and CDR2 is SVGAGI (reference sequence). Trimming removed 2 bases from V and 6 bases from J; junction bases left unmatched: 8. This CDR3 region has 15 residues. CDR3 nucleotide sequence: TGTGCCAGCAGTTACGTCCTGACAGGGGAAGCTGAAGCTTTCTTT. This gives the protein CASSYVLTGEAEAFF.

The chain couples TRBV6-5 to TRBJ2-3, with D possibly being TRBD1 (5 bases). The CDR3 is made up of 16 amino acids. Trimming took off 0 bases at V and 5 bases at J, with 15 bases between the two ends. Germline CDR1 and CDR2: MNHEY and SVGAGI. The CDR3 loop is CASSYSILGARDTQYF. The CDR3, as DNA: TGTGCCAGCAGTTACTCGATTTTAGGGGCTAGAGATACGCAGTATTTT.

This chain connects TRBV7-2 to TRBJ2-3; D might be TRBD1 (6 bases). Looked up from germline, CDR1 is SGHTA and CDR2 is FQGNSA. The V gene lost 5 bases and the J gene lost 4 bases, with 16 bases spanning the gap. This CDR3 contains 15 residues. DNA for the CDR3: TGTGCCAGCAGCCAACCGACAGGTTGGTCAGATACGCAGTATTTT. This gives the protein CASSQPTGWSDTQYF.

The chain recombines TRBV12-3 or TRBV12-4 with TRBJ2-1, with D perhaps TRBD2 (6 bases). Trimming removed 6 bases from V and 0 bases from J, with 12 bases in between. CDR3 length equals 15 residues. As DNA, the CDR3 is TGTGCCAGCAGGGCAGGAGGGGACTCCTACAATGAGCAGTTCTTC. Translating it yields CASRAGGDSYNEQFF.

Only a few counts were recorded for this clonotype. The chain uses TRBV4-1 and TRBJ2-7; the D gene could be TRBD1 or TRBD2 (5 bases each). This CDR3 has 16 residues. Trimming cost V 0 bases and J 1 base, with 13 bases left between them. Germline CDR1 MGHRA, CDR2 YSYEKL. As DNA, the CDR3 is TGCGCCAGCAGCCAAGACCGGGACGGCTGGTCCTACGAGCAGTACTTC. It encodes CASSQDRDGWSYEQYF.

This rearrangement joins TRBV5-1 to TRBJ2-3; a weak D match, TRBD1 (5 bases). The V and J ends lost 1 base and 6 bases respectively, with 15 bases between them. Germline CDR1 reads SGHRS; CDR2 reads YFSETQ. The CDR3 extends over 15 amino acids. The CDR3 DNA follows: TGCGCCAGCAGCTTGTACGGGCAGGGTATTGATACGCAGTATTTT. Translating it yields CASSLYGQGIDTQYF. The complete variable domain, with remaining parts taken from reference TRBV5-1 and TRBJ2-3, reads KAGVTQTPRYLIKTRGQQVTLSCSPISGHRSVSWYQQTPGQGLQFLFEYFSETQRNKGNFPGRFSGRQFSNSRSEMNVSTLELGDSALYLCASSLYGQGIDTQYFGPGTRLTVL.

This clonotype was observed a few times. The gene calls are TRBV5-1 and TRBJ1-1; possibly TRBD1 for D (6 bases). CDR3 length: 14 amino acids. Trimming took 7 bases from V and 5 from J, leaving 18 bases between them. CDR1 is SGHRS and CDR2 is YFSETQ in the germline V gene. CDR3 sequence reads: CASSRGGARTEAFF. DNA of the CDR3: TGCGCCAGCTCCCGAGGGGGGGCCAGGACTGAAGCTTTCTTT.

This clonotype was detected only a few times. V gene TRBV20-1 combines with J gene TRBJ2-7, with TRBD1 matching over 8 bases. The junction had 0 bases not matched to a gene; V was cut back by 6 bases and J by 2 bases. The CDR3 extends over 11 amino acids. Germline values: CDR1 DFQATT, CDR2 SNEGSKA (reference sequence). CDR3 sequence (DNA): TGCAGTGCGGACAGGGCCTACGAGCAGTACTTC. This gives the protein CSADRAYEQYF.

This sequence joins TRBV2 and TRBJ2-2; perhaps TRBD1 as D (6 bases). Germline assignment: CDR1 SNHLY and CDR2 FYNNEI. CDR3 length: 15 residues. V was shortened by 6 bases and J by 4 bases, with 15 bases between the two germline ends. The CDR3 protein is CASRAPGAATGELFF. The CDR3 nucleotides are TGTGCCAGCAGGGCCCCAGGGGCGGCCACCGGGGAGCTGTTTTTT.

V and J are TRBV10-2 and TRBJ1-1, with a weak D call TRBD1 (6 bases). The CDR3 runs 14 residues. V lost 8 bases and J lost 0, with 13 bases in between. Germline-derived CDR1 and CDR2 are WSHSY and SAAADI. In DNA, the CDR3 is TGCGCCAGCCGCCTCGGGGGCTTGAACACTGAAGCTTTCTTT. Encoded protein: CASRLGGLNTEAFF.

The chain uses TRBV4-2 and TRBJ2-3; 10 nucleotides match TRBD2. Per the germline V gene, CDR1 is LGHNA and CDR2 is YNFKEQ. V lost 0 bases, J lost 0 bases, and 6 bases stayed unmatched. The CDR3 runs to 18 residues. DNA of the CDR3: TGTGCCAGCAGCCAAGATGCTAGCGGGGGCCCTAGCACAGATACGCAGTATTTT. It specifies CASSQDASGGPSTDTQYF.

The chain links TRBV10-3 to TRBJ2-5, with 8 nucleotides matching TRBD1. The length of the CDR3 is 16 residues. Trimming took 3 bases from V and 4 from J; bases not matched to a gene: 10. Germline assignment: CDR1 ENHRY and CDR2 SYGVKD. CDR3 sequence reads: CAISDRGRDRPETQYF. CDR3 DNA sequence: TGTGCCATCAGTGACAGGGGGCGCGATCGGCCAGAGACCCAGTACTTC.